Listed here is a single T cell receptor beta chain. Its specificity is not known. A CD45RO-CCR7+CD27+CD95- phenotype identified naive CD8+ T cells. UMI-tagged TRB cDNA libraries were built via 5' RACE. From its re-call of the 5' RACE reads, TCRdb lists each CDR3 protein once, without DNA. Recorded for this sample: 130,000 to 150,000 distinct CDR3 sequences. The data derive from a study of CXCR3-negative and CXCR3-positive naive CD8 T cells. The CDR3 covers 15 residues. In germline, CDR1 is SGHTA, CDR2 FQGTGA. Whole-study findings and limits: Hydrophobicity of TRB CDR3s was greater in CXCR3-positive naive cells than in CXCR3-negative naive cells. Comparably high diversity was seen in both naive subsets, and much lower diversity in memory CD8+ cells. No difference in surface CD5 was seen between naive subsets, and TCR strength was inferred from TRB CDR3 properties. CXCR3-negative and CXCR3-positive naive cells shared comparable TRBV-TRBJ usage, but memory cells did not.

The rearrangement links TRBV7-3 to TRBJ1-1; TCRdb picks TRBD1, but there is no DNA to check that call. The sequence derives from a human donor in good health. Some clones in this sample may be carry-over from other donors' samples. The sequenced sample consisted of naive CXCR3+ CD8+ T cells from blood. Subset of the sample: CD45RO-CCR7+CD27+CD95- naive CD8+ T cells expressing CXCR3 (TNR3+). CDR3 amino acids: CASSSDPGGDTEAFF. Variable domain in full (rest from reference TRBV7-3 and TRBJ1-1): GAGVSQTPSNKVTEKGKYVELRCDPISGHTALYWYRQSLGQGPEFLIYFQGTGAADDSGLPNDRFFAVRPEGSVSTLKIQRTERGDSAVYLCASSSDPGGDTEAFFGQGTRLTVV.